This TCR beta chain derives from a study of regulatory T cells in long-lasting Graves disease. Study-level information: Patients newly diagnosed with Graves' had been on antithyroid drugs for under 3 months.

Sample time point: newly diagnosed GD, antithyroid drugs for less than 3 months. Construction of the TCR library relied on RNA isolated from PBMCs. The ends were cut back, 6 bases at V and 4 bases at J, with 22 bases in the middle. Germline V lookup: CDR1 DFQATT, CDR2 SNEGSKA (reference sequence). CDR3 size: 15 residues. In building TCR beta libraries, iRepertoire HTBI primers were used together with Arm-PCR of CDR3 regions. Each CDR3 protein is one row after TCRdb ran MiXCR on the multiplex PCR reads. The repertoire holds some 460,000 distinct CDR3 sequences, with roughly 17% as singletons. This clonotype appeared a few times. The same sample was also used in a study of T cells in Graves' hyperthyroidism and ophthalmopathy. This second report adds: Diagnoses used clinical symptoms, serum thyroxine and TRAb, thyroid ultrasound and orbital computed tomography. During a first-round RT-PCR of the TCR CDR3, the HTBI primer set was used. Within blood appeared most thyroid clonotypes that had expanded above 0.001.

The sequenced sample was peripheral blood mononuclear cells (PBMCs), obtained at new diagnosis, from a patient treated with antithyroid drugs. The V call is TRBV20-1, the J call TRBJ2-7; D might be TRBD1 or TRBD2, each matching 6 bases. This clonotype was sampled from a man aged 40-55 years with Graves disease. Here the CDR3 reads CSAQPGATPFYEQYF. CDR3 bases: TGCAGTGCACAGCCGGGGGCGACCCCTTTTTACGAGCAGTACTTC.